These T cell receptor beta chains were read from a single sample in a study of T cell responses to AZD1222 COVID-19 vaccine. Assay: immunoSEQ multiplex PCR; the TCRdb copy retains only in-frame clones and omits some. The sample carries 140,000 to 150,000 clones, roughly 92% recorded once. The material was peripheral blood, obtained on day 0 of AZD1222 vaccination. The receptors were sampled from an adult in good health. Each CDR3 is given with its conserved first and last residue. D genes are given only for firm matches. A clone size is listed for some rows: how often the clone was seen (once, few, many), or a class if it is expanded.

size: NA; D: TRBD1; J: TRBJ2-5; V: TRBV10-3; CDR3: CAISEPPGQDQETQYF; DNA: TGTGCCATCAGTGAGCCGCCAGGACAGGACCAAGAGACCCAGTACTTC
size: NA; D: NA; J: TRBJ2-7; V: TRBV6-4; CDR3: CASSPVHAEGHEQYF; DNA: TGTGCCAGCAGTCCTGTTCACGCGGAGGGCCACGAGCAGTACTTC
size: NA; D: TRBD1; J: TRBJ1-5; V: TRBV11-2; CDR3: CASSLEGTGGDEYSNQPQHF; DNA: TGTGCCAGCAGCTTAGAGGGGACAGGGGGCGACGAGTATAGCAATCAGCCCCAGCATTTT
size: NA; D: NA; J: TRBJ2-1; V: TRBV2; CDR3: CASSAISGEAKGFF; DNA: TGTGCCAGCAGTGCTATCTCCGGTGAGGCCAAAGGGTTCTTC
size: NA; D: NA; J: TRBJ2-5; V: TRBV11-2; CDR3: CASSLGATQYF; DNA: TGTGCCAGCAGCTTAGGAGCAACCCAGTACTTC
size: NA; D: TRBD1; J: TRBJ2-6; V: TRBV27; CDR3: CASSFRDRGSSGANVLTF; DNA: TGTGCCAGCAGTTTCCGGGACAGGGGCTCCTCTGGGGCCAACGTCCTGACTTTC
size: NA; D: NA; J: TRBJ2-2; V: TRBV24-1; CDR3: CATSVAATGELFF; DNA: TGTGCCACCAGTGTCGCTGCCACCGGGGAGCTGTTTTTT
size: NA; D: NA; J: TRBJ2-5; V: TRBV5-1; CDR3: CASSLYNSEGETQYF; DNA: TGCGCCAGCAGCTTGTACAACTCGGAGGGAGAGACCCAGTACTTC
size: NA; D: NA; J: TRBJ2-2; V: TRBV7-3; CDR3: CASSPQTGSTGELFF; DNA: TGTGCCAGCAGCCCTCAGACAGGTTCCACCGGGGAGCTGTTTTTT
size: NA; D: TRBD2; J: TRBJ2-5; V: TRBV10-3; CDR3: CAISDPRLAGVRETQYF; DNA: TGTGCCATCAGTGATCCGAGACTAGCGGGAGTACGAGAGACCCAGTACTTC
size: few; D: NA; J: TRBJ2-7; V: TRBV3-1/TRBV3-2; CDR3: CASSQSIHRDYEQYF; DNA: TGTGCCAGCAGCCAAAGTATTCACAGGGACTACGAGCAGTACTTC
size: NA; D: NA; J: TRBJ2-1; V: TRBV18; CDR3: CASSPTPFSRNEQFF; DNA: TGTGCCAGCTCACCGACTCCTTTTAGCCGCAATGAGCAGTTCTTC
size: NA; D: NA; J: TRBJ2-1; V: TRBV3-1/TRBV3-2; CDR3: CASSPSYRAEQFF; DNA: TGTGCCAGCAGCCCTTCTTATCGAGCCGAGCAGTTCTTC
size: NA; D: NA; J: TRBJ2-3; V: TRBV7-3; CDR3: CASSPGGAGDTQYF; DNA: TGTGCCAGCAGCCCAGGAGGGGCAGGGGATACGCAGTATTTT
size: NA; D: TRBD1; J: TRBJ2-3; V: TRBV9; CDR3: CASSEAGTGADTQYF; DNA: TGTGCCAGCAGCGAGGCCGGGACAGGGGCAGATACGCAGTATTTT
size: NA; D: TRBD2; J: TRBJ2-1; V: TRBV5-1; CDR3: CASSLESLAGGPRTYNEQFF; DNA: TGCGCCAGCAGCTTGGAAAGTTTAGCGGGAGGGCCCAGGACCTACAATGAGCAGTTCTTC
size: NA; D: TRBD1; J: TRBJ2-1; V: TRBV10-1; CDR3: CASSESPGQEAVF; DNA: TGCGCCAGCAGTGAGTCGCCGGGACAGGAGGCAGTCTTC
size: NA; D: NA; J: TRBJ2-1; V: TRBV24-1; CDR3: CATQDPLHSNEQFF; DNA: TGTGCCACCCAGGACCCTCTCCATAGTAATGAGCAGTTCTTC
size: NA; D: NA; J: TRBJ1-6; V: TRBV13; CDR3: CASSPLQGSPLHF; DNA: TGTGCCAGCAGCCCCTTACAGGGTTCACCCCTCCACTTT
size: NA; D: NA; J: TRBJ1-2; V: TRBV27; CDR3: CASSFREGYGYTF; DNA: TGTGCCAGCAGTTTCAGGGAAGGCTATGGCTACACCTTC
size: NA; D: NA; J: TRBJ2-7; V: TRBV12-3/TRBV12-4; CDR3: CASSLGVVYEQYF; DNA: TGTGCCAGCAGTTTGGGGGTGGTCTACGAGCAGTACTTC
size: NA; D: NA; J: TRBJ2-1; V: TRBV5-6; CDR3: CASSSRGRAYNEQFF; DNA: TGTGCCAGCAGCTCGAGGGGTAGGGCCTACAATGAGCAGTTCTTC
size: few; D: TRBD2; J: TRBJ2-1; V: TRBV11-2; CDR3: CASSPAPASGYYNEQFF; DNA: TGTGCCAGCAGCCCCGCCCCGGCTAGCGGTTACTACAATGAGCAGTTCTTC
size: NA; D: NA; J: TRBJ1-6; V: TRBV20-1; CDR3: CSASRGWELDSPLHF; DNA: TGCAGTGCTAGTAGAGGGTGGGAGTTGGATTCACCCCTCCACTTT
size: NA; D: TRBD1; J: TRBJ2-5; V: TRBV6-5; CDR3: CASSSRGPETQYF; DNA: TGTGCCAGCAGCAGCAGGGGGCCGGAGACCCAGTACTTC
size: NA; D: NA; J: TRBJ2-1; V: TRBV19; CDR3: CASSFVGTSHVPFF; DNA: TGTGCCAGTAGTTTCGTAGGGACCAGCCACGTACCGTTCTTC
size: NA; D: NA; J: TRBJ2-7; V: TRBV7-8; CDR3: CASSLGGDSYEQYF; DNA: TGTGCCAGCAGCTTGGGGGGCGACTCCTACGAGCAGTACTTC
size: NA; D: NA; J: TRBJ1-3; V: TRBV6-2/TRBV6-3; CDR3: CASSYTQLTTGNTIYF; DNA: TGTGCCAGCAGTTACACCCAACTAACGACTGGAAACACCATATATTTT
size: NA; D: NA; J: TRBJ1-2; V: TRBV27; CDR3: CVCRLLNYGYTF; DNA: TGTGTGTGCAGGCTCCTAAACTATGGCTACACCTTC
size: NA; D: TRBD1; J: TRBJ1-2; V: TRBV27; CDR3: CASSLSGQGFGYTF; DNA: TGTGCCAGCAGTTTATCCGGACAGGGGTTTGGCTACACCTTC
size: once; D: TRBD1; J: TRBJ2-2; V: TRBV27; CDR3: CASSGGQGNTGELFF; DNA: TGTGCCAGCAGTGGCGGACAGGGGAACACCGGGGAGCTGTTTTTT
size: NA; D: NA; J: TRBJ2-5; V: TRBV9; CDR3: CASSVGSGSHSDQYF; DNA: TGTGCCAGCAGCGTAGGTAGCGGCTCCCACTCCGACCAGTACTTC
size: NA; D: TRBD1; J: TRBJ2-4; V: TRBV28; CDR3: CASSPASDRGRIQYF; DNA: TGTGCCAGCAGTCCCGCAAGCGACAGGGGGAGGATTCAGTACTTC
size: NA; D: TRBD2; J: TRBJ2-7; V: TRBV5-1; CDR3: CASSQSLAGGRGRYEQYF; DNA: TGCGCCAGCAGTCAAAGCCTAGCGGGAGGGCGTGGTAGGTACGAGCAGTACTTC
size: NA; D: TRBD1; J: TRBJ2-3; V: TRBV24-1; CDR3: CATGTGSTDTQYF; DNA: TGTGCCACCGGGACAGGGAGCACAGATACGCAGTATTTT
size: NA; D: TRBD1; J: TRBJ2-7; V: TRBV12-3/TRBV12-4; CDR3: CASRETGGQEQYF; DNA: TGTGCCAGCAGAGAGACAGGGGGGCAGGAGCAGTACTTC
size: NA; D: TRBD2; J: TRBJ2-1; V: TRBV19; CDR3: CASSIVSGSAEQFF; DNA: TGTGCCAGTAGTATAGTGAGCGGGAGCGCGGAGCAGTTCTTC
size: NA; D: NA; J: TRBJ2-7; V: TRBV11-1; CDR3: CASSLSGEQYF; DNA: TGTGCCAGCAGCTTATCGGGCGAGCAGTACTTC
size: NA; D: NA; J: TRBJ1-1; V: TRBV2; CDR3: CASSVQGNTEAFF; DNA: TGTGCCAGCAGTGTCCAGGGAAACACTGAAGCTTTCTTT
size: once; D: TRBD1; J: TRBJ2-1; V: TRBV5-6; CDR3: CASSLGQGYNEQFF; DNA: TGTGCCAGCAGCTTGGGACAGGGATACAATGAGCAGTTCTTC
size: NA; D: TRBD2; J: TRBJ2-7; V: TRBV27; CDR3: CASSSLAGAPPPQYF; DNA: TGTGCCAGCAGTTCCCTCGCGGGAGCCCCTCCCCCGCAGTACTTC
size: NA; D: NA; J: TRBJ1-1; V: TRBV2; CDR3: CASTGRGAFF; DNA: TGTGCCAGCACGGGGCGAGGAGCTTTCTTT
size: NA; D: TRBD1; J: TRBJ1-2; V: TRBV28; CDR3: CASSLRDRRYGYTF; DNA: TGTGCCAGCAGCCTACGGGACAGACGTTATGGCTACACCTTC
size: NA; D: NA; J: TRBJ2-4; V: TRBV18; CDR3: CASSPTTKNIQYF; DNA: TGTGCCAGCTCACCAACAACCAAAAACATTCAGTACTTC
size: NA; D: NA; J: TRBJ2-7; V: TRBV7-9; CDR3: CASSYSLGEQYF; DNA: TGTGCCAGCAGCTACTCCCTTGGCGAGCAGTACTTC
size: NA; D: NA; J: TRBJ2-6; V: TRBV19; CDR3: CASRYKNRGLRYSGANVLTF; DNA: TGTGCCAGCCGATATAAGAATAGGGGTCTTAGATACTCTGGGGCCAACGTCCTGACTTTC
size: NA; D: NA; J: TRBJ1-2; V: TRBV12-3/TRBV12-4; CDR3: CASSLADSYGYTF; DNA: TGTGCCAGCAGTTTAGCGGACAGCTATGGCTACACCTTC
size: NA; D: NA; J: TRBJ2-3; V: TRBV6-5; CDR3: CASSYARNTDTQYF; DNA: TGTGCCAGCAGTTACGCTAGGAACACAGATACGCAGTATTTT